The text below deals with one TCR beta chain. This specimen comes from a study of blood T cell repertoires in COVID-19. Study at large: The analysed material was cDNA or gDNA that came from T cells, B-cell-depleted T cells, or PBMCs.

How the authors handled the data: Estimates of nucleated cell counts were drawn from the amplification of reference gene primers. Generated by immunoSEQ multiplex PCR, the TCRdb table keeps only in-frame clones and is missing some. V, J and clone size are taken as reported in that table, and D and trimming were inferred from the DNA itself. Of under 130,000 clones in the sample, approximately 84% are singletons; the top ten hold around 12%. CDR1 is MNHEY and CDR2 is SMNVEV in the germline V gene (reference sequence). CDR3 length: 15 amino acids. V trimming: 3 bases; J trimming: 5 bases; junction bases outside the gene matches: 8.

The receptor was isolated from a human donor in a cohort sampled during active COVID-19. V usage is TRBV27 and J usage is TRBJ2-7; TRBD1 matches at 9 bases. The sequencing input was peripheral blood. The CDR3 DNA follows: TGTGCCAGCAGTTTTCCGGGACAGGGCGGCCACGAGCAGTACTTC. Its protein is CASSFPGQGGHEQYF.